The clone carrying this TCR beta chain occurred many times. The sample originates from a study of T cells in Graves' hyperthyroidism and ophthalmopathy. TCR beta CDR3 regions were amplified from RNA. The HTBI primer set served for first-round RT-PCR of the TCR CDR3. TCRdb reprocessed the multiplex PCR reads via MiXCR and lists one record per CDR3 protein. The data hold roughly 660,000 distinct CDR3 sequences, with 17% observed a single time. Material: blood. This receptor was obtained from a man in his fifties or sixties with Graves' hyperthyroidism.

The CDR3 loop reads CASSLAQGFGDTGELFF. The CDR3 DNA sequence: TGTGCCAGCAGCTTAGCCCAGGGCTTCGGGGACACCGGGGAGCTGTTTTTT. This chain uses TRBV11-2 with TRBJ2-2; the D call may be TRBD1 or TRBD2 (5 bases each). The V gene's germline CDR1 is SGHAT and CDR2 FQNNGV. Between the trimmed V and J ends, which lost 1 base and 3 bases, there was a span of 15 bases. CDR3 size: 17 residues. Combining the CDR3 with reference TRBV11-2 and TRBJ2-2 gives the whole variable domain EAGVAQSPRYKIIEKRQSVAFWCNPISGHATLYWYQQILGQGPKLLIQFQNNGVVDDSQLPKDRFSAERLKGVDSTLKIQPAKLEDSAVYLCASSLAQGFGDTGELFFGEGSRLTVL.